The sequence of this T cell receptor (beta chain) was determined in a study of shared clonotypes between healthy human individuals. Study observations and caveats: The small donor group covered limited genetic and exposure diversity. Sequencing depth was a factor that was expected to affect clonotype sharing among donors. Specimens sampled were limited to blood, with tissue repertoires likely differing.

Clones were sequenced by immunoSEQ multiplex PCR, and TCRdb holds only the in-frame ones, with some missing. The profile shows around 510,000 clones, around 77% of them singletons. With regard to this clone: Its antigen is unidentified.

The donors were all Caucasian adults (living in Nashville, Tennessee). The material sequenced was PBMCs. This clonotype was sampled from a woman aged 40 to 55 in good health. Some clones in this sample may be carry-over from other donors' samples.

In DNA, the CDR3 is TGTGCCATTCTAAGGGTGGGGAAACTGTTTTTT. Translated: CAILRVGKLFF. The gene calls are TRBV7-6 and TRBJ1-4; D unclear. The CDR3 contains 11 residues. CDR1 and CDR2 from the germline V gene are SGHVS and FNYEAQ. V lost 10 bases and J 11 bases, leaving 14 bases between the germline ends. The full variable domain, with the rest looked up from reference TRBV7-6 and TRBJ1-4, is GAGVSQSPRYKVTKRGQDVALRCDPISGHVSLYWYRQALGQGPEFLTYFNYEAQQDKSGLPNDRFSAERPEGSISTLTIQRTEQRDSAMYRCAILRVGKLFFGSGTQLSVL.